This entry concerns a single T cell receptor beta chain. Antigen: not known. Looked up from germline, CDR1 is SQVTM and CDR2 is ANQGSEA. The CDR3 is 15 amino acids. Via 5' RACE with UMI labels, TRB cDNA libraries were prepared. No DNA is given; TCRdb re-called the 5' RACE reads and lists each CDR3 protein once. Its table lists roughly 130,000 distinct CDR3 sequences. This sample was taken from a study of CXCR3-negative and CXCR3-positive naive CD8 T cells. Broader study findings: Similar levels of surface CD5 were seen between naive subsets; TCR strength was inferred from TRB CDR3 properties. Memory, not naive, CXCR3-negative and CXCR3-positive cells differed in TRBV-TRBJ usage. Most assays used freshly isolated PBMCs, as cryopreservation partially reduced CXCR3. Much lower diversity was found in memory CD8+ cells, while both naive subsets had comparably high diversity. Naive cells positive for CXCR3 carried more hydrophobic TRB CDR3s than CXCR3-negative ones.

The sequencing input was naive CXCR3+ CD8+ T cells from blood. Subset in this sample: CD45RO-CCR7+CD27+CD95- naive CD8+ T cells expressing CXCR3 (TNR3+). This clonotype originated in a human donor in good health. Some clones in this sample may be carry-over from other donors' samples. V and J are TRBV29-1 and TRBJ2-5; TCRdb names TRBD1, which stays unverified in the absence of DNA. The CDR3: CSVDGLTGSEETQYF.